These T cell receptor beta chains were read from a single sample in a study of beta chain bispecific antibodies for T cell cancers. The antigens of these receptors remain unknown. A single record per CDR3 protein comes from TCRdb applying MiXCR to the 5' RACE reads. The profile shows about 20,000 distinct CDR3 sequences, about 2.7% of them singletons. Sequenced: healthy donor T cells cultured with leukemia cells. Source of these receptors: a human donor in good health. Some clones in this sample may be carry-over from other donors' samples. Each CDR3 is given with its conserved first and last residue. The D gene is left open where the match is weak. The size entry is marked missing in some rows and otherwise reads once, few, many or a size class.

d_call: .
j_call: TRBJ2-2
clone_size: many
v_call: TRBV18
cdr3_aa: CASSGTTGELFF
cdr3_nt: TGTGCCAGCTCAGGGACCACCGGGGAGCTGTTTTTT

d_call: .
j_call: TRBJ2-2
clone_size: many
v_call: TRBV6-5
cdr3_aa: CASTPGGPVTGELFF
cdr3_nt: TGTGCCAGCACCCCGGGGGGCCCGGTCACCGGGGAGCTGTTTTTT

d_call: .
j_call: TRBJ2-7
clone_size: medium-sized
v_call: TRBV2
cdr3_aa: CASSVWPGSYEQYF
cdr3_nt: TGTGCCAGCAGTGTATGGCCGGGATCCTACGAGCAGTACTTC

d_call: .
j_call: TRBJ2-3
clone_size: many
v_call: TRBV5-4
cdr3_aa: CASSAPGDTDTQYF
cdr3_nt: TGTGCCAGCAGCGCGCCAGGGGACACAGATACGCAGTATTTT

d_call: .
j_call: TRBJ1-2
clone_size: many
v_call: TRBV5-6
cdr3_aa: CASSLAGLGRHGYTF
cdr3_nt: TGTGCCAGCAGCTTGGCCGGCTTGGGGAGGCATGGCTACACCTTC

d_call: TRBD2
j_call: TRBJ2-7
clone_size: many
v_call: TRBV6-1
cdr3_aa: CASSSETSGGREQYF
cdr3_nt: TGTGCCAGCAGCTCGGAGACTAGCGGGGGCCGCGAGCAGTACTTC

d_call: TRBD1
j_call: TRBJ1-1
clone_size: many
v_call: TRBV5-1
cdr3_aa: CASSADRGYTEAFF
cdr3_nt: TGCGCCAGCAGCGCCGACAGGGGATACACTGAAGCTTTCTTT

d_call: .
j_call: TRBJ2-1
clone_size: many
v_call: TRBV7-6
cdr3_aa: CASSGGRGSGDNEQFF
cdr3_nt: TGTGCCAGCAGCGGGGGCCGGGGTAGCGGAGACAATGAGCAGTTCTTC

d_call: .
j_call: TRBJ1-1
clone_size: few
v_call: TRBV6-5
cdr3_aa: CASRRDFQNTEAFF
cdr3_nt: TGTGCCAGCAGGCGGGACTTCCAGAACACTGAAGCTTTCTTT

d_call: TRBD1
j_call: TRBJ2-1
clone_size: many
v_call: TRBV5-1
cdr3_aa: CASNSMGQANEQFF
cdr3_nt: TGCGCCAGCAACTCTATGGGACAGGCCAATGAGCAGTTCTTC

d_call: .
j_call: TRBJ2-7
clone_size: many
v_call: TRBV6-1
cdr3_aa: CASSGRSSYEQYF
cdr3_nt: TGTGCCAGCAGTGGCAGGAGCTCCTACGAGCAGTACTTC

d_call: .
j_call: TRBJ2-5
clone_size: many
v_call: TRBV15
cdr3_aa: CATSRSRRGETQYF
cdr3_nt: TGTGCCACCAGCAGATCGAGACGGGGAGAGACCCAGTACTTC

d_call: .
j_call: TRBJ1-1
clone_size: .
v_call: TRBV6-4
cdr3_aa: CASSHNGGAEAFF
cdr3_nt: TGTGCCAGCAGTCACAACGGAGGGGCTGAAGCTTTCTTT

d_call: TRBD1
j_call: TRBJ2-4
clone_size: many
v_call: TRBV3-1
cdr3_aa: CASSPPLTGGNIQYF
cdr3_nt: TGTGCCAGCAGCCCCCCCCTGACAGGGGGGAACATTCAGTACTTC

d_call: .
j_call: TRBJ2-1
clone_size: many
v_call: TRBV12-3/TRBV12-4
cdr3_aa: CASSPSGGTDNEQFF
cdr3_nt: TGTGCCAGCAGCCCCTCGGGGGGGACAGACAATGAGCAGTTCTTC

d_call: TRBD1
j_call: TRBJ2-5
clone_size: medium-sized
v_call: TRBV2
cdr3_aa: CASSEAWDREQETQYF
cdr3_nt: TGTGCCAGCAGTGAAGCGTGGGACAGGGAACAAGAGACCCAGTACTTC

d_call: .
j_call: TRBJ1-1
clone_size: many
v_call: TRBV7-6
cdr3_aa: CASSLGDKGVAFF
cdr3_nt: TGTGCCAGCAGCTTGGGGGACAAGGGGGTGGCTTTCTTT

d_call: .
j_call: TRBJ2-5
clone_size: medium-sized
v_call: TRBV10-2
cdr3_aa: CASNKGGWETQYF
cdr3_nt: TGCGCCAGTAACAAGGGAGGCTGGGAGACCCAGTACTTC

d_call: TRBD2
j_call: TRBJ2-7
clone_size: many
v_call: TRBV6-5
cdr3_aa: CASSWGLAETYEQYF
cdr3_nt: TGTGCCAGCAGTTGGGGACTAGCGGAGACCTACGAGCAGTACTTC

d_call: TRBD2
j_call: TRBJ2-5
clone_size: .
v_call: TRBV11-2
cdr3_aa: CASSLTIAGGQETQYF
cdr3_nt: TGTGCCAGCAGCTTAACAATTGCGGGGGGGCAAGAGACCCAGTACTTC

d_call: .
j_call: TRBJ2-7
clone_size: many
v_call: TRBV24-1
cdr3_aa: CATSSKDSDEQYF
cdr3_nt: TGTGCCACCAGTTCCAAGGACAGCGACGAGCAGTACTTC

d_call: TRBD1
j_call: TRBJ2-6
clone_size: many
v_call: TRBV5-1
cdr3_aa: CASSLGQGDGANVLTF
cdr3_nt: TGCGCCAGCAGCTTGGGACAGGGTGATGGGGCCAACGTCCTGACTTTC

d_call: .
j_call: TRBJ2-4
clone_size: many
v_call: TRBV27
cdr3_aa: CASGLAKNIQYF
cdr3_nt: TGTGCCAGTGGGCTAGCCAAAAACATTCAGTACTTC

d_call: .
j_call: TRBJ2-1
clone_size: many
v_call: TRBV19
cdr3_aa: CASGVTNNEQFF
cdr3_nt: TGTGCCAGTGGAGTCACAAACAATGAGCAGTTCTTC

d_call: TRBD1
j_call: TRBJ2-7
clone_size: few
v_call: TRBV20-1
cdr3_aa: CSADRDSTEQYF
cdr3_nt: TGCAGTGCTGACCGGGACAGCACCGAGCAGTACTTC

d_call: .
j_call: TRBJ2-3
clone_size: many
v_call: TRBV27
cdr3_aa: CASSLVGDTQYF
cdr3_nt: TGTGCCAGCAGTTTAGTAGGAGATACGCAGTATTTT

d_call: TRBD1
j_call: TRBJ2-3
clone_size: many
v_call: TRBV11-2
cdr3_aa: CASSSGQGVIDTQYF
cdr3_nt: TGTGCCAGCAGCTCGGGACAGGGGGTTATAGATACGCAGTATTTT

d_call: TRBD2
j_call: TRBJ2-3
clone_size: .
v_call: TRBV18
cdr3_aa: CASSPPGPSGSNTDTQYF
cdr3_nt: TGTGCCAGCTCACCACCAGGCCCTAGCGGGAGTAACACAGATACGCAGTATTTT

d_call: .
j_call: TRBJ2-7
clone_size: many
v_call: TRBV20-1
cdr3_aa: CSARPSASSYEQYF
cdr3_nt: TGCAGTGCCCGACCTAGCGCGAGCTCCTACGAGCAGTACTTC

d_call: .
j_call: TRBJ1-1
clone_size: many
v_call: TRBV5-1
cdr3_aa: CATTVGGGNTEAFF
cdr3_nt: TGCGCCACCACAGTTGGGGGCGGTAACACTGAAGCTTTCTTT

d_call: TRBD2
j_call: TRBJ2-3
clone_size: .
v_call: TRBV6-5
cdr3_aa: CASSYSILDISGGPWADTQYF
cdr3_nt: TGTGCCAGCAGTTACTCTATCCTCGATATTAGCGGGGGGCCCTGGGCGGATACGCAGTATTTT

d_call: .
j_call: TRBJ2-7
clone_size: many
v_call: TRBV4-1
cdr3_aa: CASSQTQGGYEQYF
cdr3_nt: TGCGCCAGCAGCCAGACACAGGGAGGCTACGAGCAGTACTTC

d_call: TRBD2
j_call: TRBJ2-3
clone_size: many
v_call: TRBV20-1
cdr3_aa: CSARGLATDTQYF
cdr3_nt: TGCAGTGCTAGAGGACTAGCAACAGATACGCAGTATTTT

d_call: .
j_call: TRBJ2-7
clone_size: many
v_call: TRBV27
cdr3_aa: CASSYATPDAYEQYF
cdr3_nt: TGTGCCAGCAGTTACGCAACCCCCGATGCCTACGAGCAGTACTTC

d_call: TRBD1
j_call: TRBJ2-7
clone_size: many
v_call: TRBV27
cdr3_aa: CASSPYSWTGSSYEQYF
cdr3_nt: TGTGCCAGCAGTCCCTACTCGTGGACAGGGAGCTCCTACGAGCAGTACTTC

d_call: .
j_call: TRBJ2-7
clone_size: many
v_call: TRBV3-1
cdr3_aa: CASSPGSYEQYF
cdr3_nt: TGTGCCAGCAGCCCGGGGTCCTACGAGCAGTACTTC

d_call: TRBD1
j_call: TRBJ2-2
clone_size: many
v_call: TRBV4-2
cdr3_aa: CASSRSTGAPSLNTGELFF
cdr3_nt: TGTGCCAGCAGCCGTTCAACAGGGGCCCCCAGTTTAAACACCGGGGAGCTGTTTTTT

d_call: TRBD1
j_call: TRBJ1-1
clone_size: many
v_call: TRBV5-8
cdr3_aa: CASSLGTGGMYTEAFF
cdr3_nt: TGTGCCAGCAGCTTGGGGACAGGGGGCATGTACACTGAAGCTTTCTTT

d_call: TRBD1
j_call: TRBJ2-7
clone_size: .
v_call: TRBV7-9
cdr3_aa: CASTDTQGWDSEQYF
cdr3_nt: TGTGCCAGCACCGACACCCAGGGGTGGGACAGCGAGCAGTACTTC

d_call: .
j_call: TRBJ2-2
clone_size: many
v_call: TRBV20-1
cdr3_aa: CSAKTVNTGELFF
cdr3_nt: TGCAGTGCAAAGACAGTGAACACCGGGGAGCTGTTTTTT

d_call: .
j_call: TRBJ1-1
clone_size: medium-sized
v_call: TRBV27
cdr3_aa: CASTPRGGNTEAFF
cdr3_nt: TGTGCCAGCACCCCCCGGGGGGGGAACACTGAAGCTTTCTTT

d_call: .
j_call: TRBJ2-1
clone_size: many
v_call: TRBV4-1
cdr3_aa: CASSQDPHPPGTDEQFF
cdr3_nt: TGCGCCAGCAGCCAAGATCCCCATCCCCCGGGTACCGATGAGCAGTTCTTC

d_call: .
j_call: TRBJ1-1
clone_size: .
v_call: TRBV20-1
cdr3_aa: CSARAEGRANTEAFF
cdr3_nt: TGCAGTGCTAGGGCAGAAGGGAGGGCGAACACTGAAGCTTTCTTT

d_call: .
j_call: TRBJ2-7
clone_size: many
v_call: TRBV5-1
cdr3_aa: CASSLVGVEQYF
cdr3_nt: TGCGCCAGCAGCTTGGTGGGGGTCGAGCAGTACTTC

d_call: .
j_call: TRBJ2-7
clone_size: many
v_call: TRBV9
cdr3_aa: CASSVAPGEYEQYF
cdr3_nt: TGTGCCAGCAGCGTAGCGCCCGGGGAGTACGAGCAGTACTTC

d_call: TRBD1
j_call: TRBJ2-1
clone_size: many
v_call: TRBV5-1
cdr3_aa: CASKPGQGFYNEQFF
cdr3_nt: TGCGCCAGCAAGCCGGGACAGGGGTTCTACAATGAGCAGTTCTTC

d_call: .
j_call: TRBJ2-5
clone_size: few
v_call: TRBV13
cdr3_aa: CASSLELAGETQYF
cdr3_nt: TGTGCCAGCAGCTTAGAACTAGCCGGTGAGACCCAGTACTTC

d_call: TRBD2
j_call: TRBJ2-5
clone_size: many
v_call: TRBV6-2/TRBV6-3
cdr3_aa: CASRSLAGVNQETQYF
cdr3_nt: TGTGCCAGCAGGTCACTAGCGGGGGTCAACCAAGAGACCCAGTACTTC

d_call: .
j_call: TRBJ2-7
clone_size: many
v_call: TRBV6-5
cdr3_aa: CASSYSAKGPYEQYF
cdr3_nt: TGTGCCAGCAGTTACTCCGCGAAGGGTCCATACGAGCAGTACTTC

d_call: .
j_call: TRBJ2-5
clone_size: few
v_call: TRBV29-1
cdr3_aa: CSVVNSGHQETQYF
cdr3_nt: TGCAGCGTTGTGAATAGCGGTCACCAAGAGACCCAGTACTTC

d_call: .
j_call: TRBJ1-2
clone_size: medium-sized
v_call: TRBV7-7
cdr3_aa: CASSLWPSYGYTF
cdr3_nt: TGTGCTAGCAGCTTATGGCCGAGCTATGGCTACACCTTC

d_call: .
j_call: TRBJ2-2
clone_size: many
v_call: TRBV3-1
cdr3_aa: CASSHSGELFF
cdr3_nt: TGTGCCAGCAGCCATTCCGGGGAGCTGTTTTTT

d_call: .
j_call: TRBJ1-1
clone_size: .
v_call: TRBV29-1
cdr3_aa: CSTYRVNTEAFF
cdr3_nt: TGCAGCACGTACAGGGTAAACACTGAAGCTTTCTTT

d_call: TRBD2
j_call: TRBJ2-1
clone_size: many
v_call: TRBV4-1
cdr3_aa: CASSQLAGAHSYNEQFF
cdr3_nt: TGCGCCAGCAGCCAGCTAGCGGGGGCCCACTCCTACAATGAGCAGTTCTTC